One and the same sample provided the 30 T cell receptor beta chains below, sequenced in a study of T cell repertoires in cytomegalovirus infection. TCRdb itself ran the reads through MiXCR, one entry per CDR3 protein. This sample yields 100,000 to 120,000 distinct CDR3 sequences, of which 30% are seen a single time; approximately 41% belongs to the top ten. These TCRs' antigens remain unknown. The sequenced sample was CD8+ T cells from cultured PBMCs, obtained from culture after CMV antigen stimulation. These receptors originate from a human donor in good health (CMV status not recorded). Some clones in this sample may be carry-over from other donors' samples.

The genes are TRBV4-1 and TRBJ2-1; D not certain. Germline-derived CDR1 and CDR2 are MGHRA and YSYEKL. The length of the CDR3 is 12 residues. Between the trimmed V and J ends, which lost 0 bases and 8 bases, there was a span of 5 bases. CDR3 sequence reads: CASSQEGDEQFF. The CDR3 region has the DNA TGCGCCAGCAGCCAAGAGGGCGATGAGCAGTTCTTC.

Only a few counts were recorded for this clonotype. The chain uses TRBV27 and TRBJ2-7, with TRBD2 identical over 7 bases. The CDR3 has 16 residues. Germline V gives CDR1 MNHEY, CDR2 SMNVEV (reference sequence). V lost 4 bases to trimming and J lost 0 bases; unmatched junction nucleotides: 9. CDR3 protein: CASSSWGGLSSYEQYF. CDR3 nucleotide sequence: TGTGCCAGCAGTTCATGGGGAGGGCTGAGCTCCTACGAGCAGTACTTC.

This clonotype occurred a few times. CDR3 nucleotide sequence: TGTGCCAGCAGCGCACCAAGGAAACCCTACGAGCAGTACTTC. Amino acid sequence: CASSAPRKPYEQYF. The rearrangement links TRBV7-9 to TRBJ2-7; D remains ambiguous. Trimming removed 5 bases from V and 2 bases from J, with 13 bases in between. CDR1 and CDR2 from the germline V gene are SEHNR and FQNEAQ (reference sequence). The CDR3 is 14 residues long.

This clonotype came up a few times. The CDR3 region is CASSYSAGLAGNNEQFF. In DNA, the CDR3 is TGTGCCAGCAGTTATTCCGCTGGACTAGCGGGGAACAATGAGCAGTTCTTC. This chain connects TRBV6-5 to TRBJ2-1; 12 positions match TRBD2. CDR3 size: 17 residues. V lost 3 bases and J lost 5; bases outside the gene matches: 8. Germline loops: CDR1 MNHEY, CDR2 SVGAGI.

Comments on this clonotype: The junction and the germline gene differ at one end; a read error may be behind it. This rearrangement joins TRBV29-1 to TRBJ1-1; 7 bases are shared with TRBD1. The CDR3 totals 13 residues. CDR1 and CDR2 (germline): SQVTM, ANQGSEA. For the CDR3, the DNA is TGCAGCGTTGTCCCGGACAGGAACCCTGAAGCTTTCTTT. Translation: CSVVPDRNPEAFF.

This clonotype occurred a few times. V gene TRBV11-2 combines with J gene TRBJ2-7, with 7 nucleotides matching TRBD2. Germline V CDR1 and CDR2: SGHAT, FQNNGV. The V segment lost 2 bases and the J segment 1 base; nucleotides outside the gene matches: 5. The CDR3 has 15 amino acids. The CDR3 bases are TGTGCCAGCAGCTTACAGAGGGGAGGGTCCTACGAGCAGTACTTC. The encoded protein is CASSLQRGGSYEQYF.

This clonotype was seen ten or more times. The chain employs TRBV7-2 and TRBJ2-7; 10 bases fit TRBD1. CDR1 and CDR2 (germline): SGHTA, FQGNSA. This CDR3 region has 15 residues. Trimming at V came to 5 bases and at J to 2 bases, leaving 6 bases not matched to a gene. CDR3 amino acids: CASSRTGTGAYEQYF. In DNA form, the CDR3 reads TGTGCCAGCAGCCGTACCGGGACAGGGGCCTACGAGCAGTACTTC.

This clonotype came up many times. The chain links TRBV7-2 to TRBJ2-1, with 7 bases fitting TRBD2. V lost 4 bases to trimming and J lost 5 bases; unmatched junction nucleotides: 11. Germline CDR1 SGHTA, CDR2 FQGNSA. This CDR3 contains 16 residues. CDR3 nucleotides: TGTGCCAGCAGCTCGCGAACTAGCGCCGTCCACAATGAGCAGTTCTTC. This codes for CASSSRTSAVHNEQFF. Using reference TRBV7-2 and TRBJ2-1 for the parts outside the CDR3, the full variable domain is GAGVSQSPSNKVTEKGKDVELRCDPISGHTALYWYRQSLGQGLEFLIYFQGNSAPDKSGLPSDRFSAERTGGSVSTLTIQRTQQEDSAVYLCASSSRTSAVHNEQFFGPGTRLTVL.

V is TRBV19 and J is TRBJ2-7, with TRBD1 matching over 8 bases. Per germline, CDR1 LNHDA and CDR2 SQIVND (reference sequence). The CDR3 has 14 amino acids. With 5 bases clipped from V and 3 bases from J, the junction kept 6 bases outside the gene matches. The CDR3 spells CASSAGQGGYEQYF. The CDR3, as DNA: TGTGCCAGTAGTGCTGGACAGGGAGGCTACGAGCAGTACTTC.

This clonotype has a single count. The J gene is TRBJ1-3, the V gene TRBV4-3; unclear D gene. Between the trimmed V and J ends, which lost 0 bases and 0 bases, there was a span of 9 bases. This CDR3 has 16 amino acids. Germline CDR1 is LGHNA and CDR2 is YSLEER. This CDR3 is CASSQEHRSSGNTIYF. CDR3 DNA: TGCGCCAGCAGCCAAGAACATCGGAGCTCTGGAAACACCATATATTTT.

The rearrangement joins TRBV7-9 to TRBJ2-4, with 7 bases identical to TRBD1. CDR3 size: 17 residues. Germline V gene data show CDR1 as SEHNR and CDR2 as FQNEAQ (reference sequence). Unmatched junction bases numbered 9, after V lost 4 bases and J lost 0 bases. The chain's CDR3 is CASSSSDRYLAKNIQYF. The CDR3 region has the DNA TGTGCCAGCAGCTCCTCGGACAGGTACCTAGCCAAAAACATTCAGTACTTC.

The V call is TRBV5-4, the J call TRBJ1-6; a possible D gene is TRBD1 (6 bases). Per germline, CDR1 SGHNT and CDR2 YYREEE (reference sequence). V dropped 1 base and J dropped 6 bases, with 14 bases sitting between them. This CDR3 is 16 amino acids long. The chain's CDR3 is CASSLFRGDFNSPLHF. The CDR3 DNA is TGTGCCAGCAGCTTGTTCAGGGGCGACTTTAATTCACCCCTCCACTTT.

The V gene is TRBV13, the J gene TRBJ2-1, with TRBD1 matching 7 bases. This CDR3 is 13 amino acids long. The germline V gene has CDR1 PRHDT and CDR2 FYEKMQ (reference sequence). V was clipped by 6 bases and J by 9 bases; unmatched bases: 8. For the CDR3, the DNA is TGTGCCAGCAGACAGGGGACGAGGGGTGAGCAGTTCTTC. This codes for CASRQGTRGEQFF.

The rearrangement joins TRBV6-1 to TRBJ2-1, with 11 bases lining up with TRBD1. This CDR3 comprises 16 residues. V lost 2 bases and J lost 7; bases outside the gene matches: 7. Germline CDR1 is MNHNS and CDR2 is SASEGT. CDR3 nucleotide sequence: TGTGCCAGCAGTGAATGGGGACAGGGGGTGGAGAATGAGCAGTTCTTC. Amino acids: CASSEWGQGVENEQFF.

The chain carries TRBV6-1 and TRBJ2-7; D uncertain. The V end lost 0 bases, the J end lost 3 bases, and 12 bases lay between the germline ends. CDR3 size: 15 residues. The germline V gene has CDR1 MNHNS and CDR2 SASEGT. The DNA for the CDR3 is TGTGCCAGCAGTGAAGCGGACGGCTACTACTACGAGCAGTACTTC. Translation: CASSEADGYYYEQYF.

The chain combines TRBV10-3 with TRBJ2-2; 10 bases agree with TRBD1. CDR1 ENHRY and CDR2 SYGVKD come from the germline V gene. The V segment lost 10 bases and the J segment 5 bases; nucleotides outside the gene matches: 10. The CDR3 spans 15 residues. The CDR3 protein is CATTQTGGGTGELFF. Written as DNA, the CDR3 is TGTGCCACGACCCAGACAGGGGGCGGAACCGGGGAGCTGTTTTTT.

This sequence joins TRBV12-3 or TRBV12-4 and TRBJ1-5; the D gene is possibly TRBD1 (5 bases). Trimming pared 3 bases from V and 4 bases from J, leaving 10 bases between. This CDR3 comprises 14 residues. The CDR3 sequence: CASSFSGGNQPQHF. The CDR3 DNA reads TGTGCCAGCAGTTTTAGTGGGGGGAATCAGCCCCAGCATTTT.

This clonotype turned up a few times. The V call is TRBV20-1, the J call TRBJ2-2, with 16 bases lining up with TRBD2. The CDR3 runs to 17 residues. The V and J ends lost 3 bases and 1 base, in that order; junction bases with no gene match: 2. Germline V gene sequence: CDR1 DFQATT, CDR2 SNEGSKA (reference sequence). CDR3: CSARGLAGGLNTGELFF. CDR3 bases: TGCAGTGCTAGGGGACTAGCGGGGGGGCTGAACACCGGGGAGCTGTTTTTT.

The CDR3 region has the DNA TGTGCCAGCAGCGCAAAGACAGTGGTCCTAGACTCTGGGGCCAACGTCCTGACTTTC. Residues: CASSAKTVVLDSGANVLTF. This rearrangement joins TRBV7-9 to TRBJ2-6, with D tentatively TRBD1 (5 bases). V lost 5 bases to trimming and J lost 0 bases, with 20 bases between them. Germline assignment: CDR1 SEHNR and CDR2 FQNEAQ (reference sequence). CDR3 length: 19 amino acids.

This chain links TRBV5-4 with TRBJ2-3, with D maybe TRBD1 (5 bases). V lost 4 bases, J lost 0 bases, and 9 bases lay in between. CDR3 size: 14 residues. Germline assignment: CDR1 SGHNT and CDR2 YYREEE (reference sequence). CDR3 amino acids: CASSDSISTDTQYF. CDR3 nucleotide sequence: TGTGCCAGCAGCGACAGCATTAGCACAGATACGCAGTATTTT.

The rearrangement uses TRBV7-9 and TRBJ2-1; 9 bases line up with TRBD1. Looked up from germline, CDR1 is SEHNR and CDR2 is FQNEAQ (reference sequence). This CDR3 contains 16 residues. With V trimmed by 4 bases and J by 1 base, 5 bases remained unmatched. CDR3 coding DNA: TGTGCCAGCAGCTCTAGGGACAGGGTTTCCTACAATGAGCAGTTCTTC. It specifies CASSSRDRVSYNEQFF. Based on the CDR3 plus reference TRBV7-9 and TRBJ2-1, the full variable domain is DTGVSQNPRHKITKRGQNVTFRCDPISEHNRLYWYRQTLGQGPEFLTYFQNEAQLEKSRLLSDRFSAERPKGSFSTLEIQRTEQGDSAMYLCASSSRDRVSYNEQFFGPGTRLTVL.

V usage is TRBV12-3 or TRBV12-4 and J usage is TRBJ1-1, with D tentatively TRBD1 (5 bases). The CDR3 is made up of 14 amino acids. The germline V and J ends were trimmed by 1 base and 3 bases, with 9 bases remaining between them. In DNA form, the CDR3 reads TGTGCCAGCAGTTTAGGGCAGGGTGACACTGAAGCTTTCTTT. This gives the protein CASSLGQGDTEAFF.

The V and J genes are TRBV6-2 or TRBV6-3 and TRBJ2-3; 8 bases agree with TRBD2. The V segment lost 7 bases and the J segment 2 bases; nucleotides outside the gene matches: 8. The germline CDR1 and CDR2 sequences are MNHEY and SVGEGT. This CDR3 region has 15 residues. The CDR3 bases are TGTGCCAGCACTCCGGGAGGGGGATCCACAGATACGCAGTATTTT. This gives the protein CASTPGGGSTDTQYF.

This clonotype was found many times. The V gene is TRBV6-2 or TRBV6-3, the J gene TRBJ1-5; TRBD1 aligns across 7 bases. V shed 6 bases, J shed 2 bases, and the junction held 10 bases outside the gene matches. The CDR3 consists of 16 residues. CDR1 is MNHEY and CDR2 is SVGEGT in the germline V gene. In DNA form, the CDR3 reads TGTGCCAGCAGACCGGGACAGATAAGGCGCAATCAGCCCCAGCATTTT. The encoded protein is CASRPGQIRRNQPQHF.

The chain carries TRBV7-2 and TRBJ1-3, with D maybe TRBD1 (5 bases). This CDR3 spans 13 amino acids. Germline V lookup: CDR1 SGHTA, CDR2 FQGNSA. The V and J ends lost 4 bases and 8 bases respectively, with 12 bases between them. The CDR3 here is CASSSWGGDTIYF. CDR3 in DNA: TGTGCCAGCAGCTCCTGGGGGGGTGACACCATATATTTT.

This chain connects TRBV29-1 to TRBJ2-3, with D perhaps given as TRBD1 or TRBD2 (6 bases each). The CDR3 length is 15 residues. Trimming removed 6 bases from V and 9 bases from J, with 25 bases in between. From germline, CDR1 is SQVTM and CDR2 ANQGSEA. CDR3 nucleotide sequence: TGCAGCGTGGTCTTAGTAGGGGGGCCAGGTAGCACGCAGTATTTT. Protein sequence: CSVVLVGGPGSTQYF.

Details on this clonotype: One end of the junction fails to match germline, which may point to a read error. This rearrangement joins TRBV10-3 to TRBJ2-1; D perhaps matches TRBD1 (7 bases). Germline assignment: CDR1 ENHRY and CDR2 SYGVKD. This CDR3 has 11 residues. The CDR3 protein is CAVRGDNEQFF. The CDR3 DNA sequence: TGTGCCGTCAGGGGGGACAATGAGCAGTTCTTC.

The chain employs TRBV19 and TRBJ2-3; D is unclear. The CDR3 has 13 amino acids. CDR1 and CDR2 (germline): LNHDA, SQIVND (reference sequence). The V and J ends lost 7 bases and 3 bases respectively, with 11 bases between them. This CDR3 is CASISSITDTQYF. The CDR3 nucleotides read TGTGCCAGTATTTCTAGTATTACAGATACGCAGTATTTT.

In DNA form, the CDR3 reads TGTGCCAGCAGTCTAGACCAAAATGGGGGGACCCAGTACTTC. This translates into CASSLDQNGGTQYF. V usage is TRBV27 and J usage is TRBJ2-5; D possibly matches TRBD1 or TRBD2 (5 bases each). The V gene's germline CDR1 is MNHEY and CDR2 SMNVEV (reference sequence). The CDR3 has 14 residues. Trimming took 5 bases from V and 7 from J, leaving 17 bases between them.

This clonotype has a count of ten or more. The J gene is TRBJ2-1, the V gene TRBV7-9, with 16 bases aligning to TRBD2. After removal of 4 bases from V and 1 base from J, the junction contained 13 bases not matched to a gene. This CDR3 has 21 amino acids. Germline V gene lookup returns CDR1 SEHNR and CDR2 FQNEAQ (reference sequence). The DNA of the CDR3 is TGTGCCAGCAGCTCGGCCGACCCGGGACTAGCGGGGGGGCGATCCTACAATGAGCAGTTCTTC. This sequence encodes CASSSADPGLAGGRSYNEQFF.